This TCR beta chain was recorded in a study of control samples from healthy donors and cancer patients. The germline V gene has CDR1 SNHLY and CDR2 FYNNEI. The V gene lost 5 bases and the J gene lost 2 bases, with 11 bases spanning the gap. This CDR3 is 14 amino acids long. Sequenced by immunoSEQ multiplex PCR; TCRdb stores in-frame clones only, minus some. This sample yields 24,000 or so clones, of which just over 90% are seen a single time; roughly 13% belongs to the top ten. This receptor was identified in a man between 50 and 59 years old with lung cancer. Sample: PBMCs. The V and J genes are TRBV2 and TRBJ2-3, with D unresolved. This CDR3 is CASSSLRYTDTQYF. CDR3 bases: TGTGCCAGCAGTTCACTAAGATACACAGATACGCAGTATTTT. The full variable domain, rest sourced from reference TRBV2 and TRBJ2-3, is EPEVTQTPSHQVTQMGQEVILRCVPISNHLYFYWYRQILGQKVEFLVSFYNNEISEKSEIFDDQFSVERPDGSNFTLKIRSTKLEDSAMYFCASSSLRYTDTQYFGPGTRLTVL.